A selection of T cell receptor beta chains follows, all from one sample in a study of regulatory T cells in long-lasting Graves disease. Each CDR3 protein is one row after TCRdb ran MiXCR on the multiplex PCR reads. The sample consists of 400,000 to 500,000 distinct CDR3 sequences, 20% to 25% of them appearing once. The sequenced sample was peripheral blood mononuclear cells (PBMCs), obtained when the disease was refractory, from a patient treated with antithyroid drugs. The receptors derive from a female donor with Graves disease. The CDR3 runs from the conserved cysteine through the conserved F or W. The D gene is left open where the match is weak. Where a row states a size, it is once, few, many or the class of an expanded clone; other rows omit it.

v_gene,abundance,j_gene,d_gene,CDR3aa,CDR3nt
TRBV7-9,few,TRBJ2-2,TRBD1,CASSLGARDRATGELFF,TGTGCCAGCAGCTTAGGCGCCCGGGACAGGGCTACGGGGGAGCTGTTTTTT
TRBV7-3,NA,TRBJ1-2,NA,CASSPINTGDYGGYTF,TGTGCCAGCAGCCCGATAAATACCGGGGATTATGGAGGCTACACCTTC
TRBV6-2/TRBV6-3,NA,TRBJ1-2,NA,CASSSRDPSGYTF,TGTGCCAGCAGTTCCCGGGACCCCAGCGGCTACACCTTC
TRBV20-1,few,TRBJ1-5,NA,CSVPRGSQDQPQHF,TGCAGTGTCCCTAGGGGGAGTCAGGATCAGCCCCAGCATTTT
TRBV9,NA,TRBJ2-2,TRBD2,CASSSGTSGGELFF,TGTGCCAGCAGCTCCGGGACTAGCGGCGGGGAGCTGTTTTTT
TRBV7-2,few,TRBJ1-2,NA,CASSLVGVGGMDGYTF,TGTGCCAGCAGCTTAGTAGGTGTCGGGGGCATGGACGGCTACACCTTC
TRBV5-1,NA,TRBJ1-6,NA,CASSLGRMINSPLHF,TGCGCCAGCAGCTTGGGACGGATGATTAATTCACCCCTCCACTTT
TRBV20-1,once,TRBJ2-3,NA,CSAKRGTDTQYF,TGCAGTGCTAAGCGGGGCACAGATACGCAGTATTTT
TRBV10-3,many,TRBJ1-2,NA,CAISEWSGRNYGYTF,TGTGCCATCAGTGAGTGGTCAGGGCGTAACTATGGCTACACCTTC
TRBV30,many,TRBJ2-2,TRBD1,CAWGIQGTGELFF,TGTGCCTGGGGCATACAGGGGACCGGGGAGCTGTTTTTT
TRBV12-3/TRBV12-4,many,TRBJ2-7,NA,CASSFKSRAEEQYF,TGTGCCAGCAGTTTCAAGTCCCGGGCGGAGGAGCAGTACTTC
TRBV29-1,NA,TRBJ1-5,NA,CSVPTDSYQPQHF,TGCAGCGTCCCTACGGACAGTTATCAGCCCCAGCATTTT
TRBV5-1,few,TRBJ1-1,NA,CASRGQDTEAFF,TGCGCCAGCAGAGGACAAGACACTGAAGCTTTCTTT
TRBV15,many,TRBJ1-4,TRBD1,CATSRGTGAATNEKLFF,TGTGCCACCAGCAGAGGAACAGGGGCCGCAACTAATGAAAAACTGTTTTTT
TRBV19,NA,TRBJ2-7,NA,CASSIEVRRDTEQYF,TGTGCCAGTAGTATAGAAGTAAGGAGGGATACGGAGCAGTACTTC
TRBV27,many,TRBJ2-6,NA,CASSPTAYRAGANVLTF,TGTGCCAGCAGTCCCACAGCCTACAGGGCTGGGGCCAACGTCCTGACTTTC
TRBV11-2,many,TRBJ2-5,TRBD2,CASSLVWEGSEETQYF,TGTGCCAGCAGCTTAGTTTGGGAGGGATCGGAAGAGACCCAGTACTTC
TRBV11-2,NA,TRBJ2-3,NA,CASSSWDQGNSDTQYF,TGTGCCAGCAGCTCCTGGGACCAGGGAAATTCAGATACGCAGTATTTT
TRBV27,few,TRBJ1-1,NA,CASSSHSRGGMNTEAFF,TGTGCCAGCAGTTCTCATTCTAGGGGTGGGATGAACACTGAAGCTTTCTTT
TRBV28,many,TRBJ1-1,NA,CASSLIWGAQTEAFF,TGTGCCAGCAGTCTTATATGGGGGGCCCAGACTGAAGCTTTCTTT
TRBV28,many,TRBJ1-2,NA,CASSLREGYGYTF,TGTGCCAGCAGTTTACGGGAGGGCTATGGCTACACCTTC
TRBV28,many,TRBJ2-2,NA,CASSLQRPGELFF,TGTGCCAGCAGTTTACAGAGGCCCGGGGAGCTGTTTTTT
TRBV19,few,TRBJ2-7,TRBD2,CASSTPTSGPPRGQYF,TGTGCCAGTAGTACCCCAACTAGCGGGCCGCCGCGGGGGCAGTACTTC
TRBV14,NA,TRBJ2-2,TRBD2,CASSPGLAGPNTGELFF,TGTGCCAGCAGCCCCGGACTAGCGGGACCCAACACCGGGGAGCTGTTTTTT
TRBV20-1,few,TRBJ1-2,NA,CSARDPRGNNYGYTF,TGCAGTGCTAGAGATCCCAGGGGAAATAACTATGGCTACACCTTC
TRBV28,many,TRBJ1-4,NA,CASRSVSEGIPALPHEKLFF,TGTGCCAGCAGATCCGTTTCGGAGGGCATCCCCGCTCTTCCGCACGAAAAACTGTTTTTT
TRBV20-1,many,TRBJ2-5,TRBD1,CSASRGLSETQYF,TGCAGTGCTAGTAGGGGGCTGTCAGAGACCCAGTACTTC
TRBV19,few,TRBJ1-5,NA,CASSNPTGQPQHF,TGTGCCAGTAGTAATCCCACGGGTCAGCCCCAGCATTTT
TRBV5-1,many,TRBJ1-1,NA,CASSLMPDRDTEAFF,TGCGCCAGCAGCTTAATGCCGGACAGAGACACTGAAGCTTTCTTT
TRBV6-1,NA,TRBJ1-6,NA,CASSERPGESPLHF,TGTGCCAGCAGTGAAAGGCCCGGGGAATCACCCCTCCACTTT
TRBV7-2,NA,TRBJ2-2,TRBD2,CASSPGGSGELFF,TGTGCCAGCAGCCCGGGGGGTTCCGGGGAGCTGTTTTTT
TRBV29-1,NA,TRBJ1-1,NA,CSVEKGPRSAEAFF,TGCAGCGTTGAAAAGGGCCCCAGGAGCGCTGAAGCTTTCTTT
TRBV28,NA,TRBJ2-1,NA,CASSSLGREDEQFF,TGTGCCAGCAGTTCCCTGGGGAGAGAAGATGAGCAGTTCTTC
TRBV3-1,few,TRBJ2-2,NA,CASSQVRGTGTMSGELFF,TGTGCCAGCAGCCAAGTTAGGGGAACCGGGACAATGTCTGGGGAGCTGTTTTTT
TRBV12-3/TRBV12-4,NA,TRBJ2-2,NA,CASTYGLVRELFF,TGTGCCAGCACCTATGGACTGGTCCGGGAGCTGTTTTTT
TRBV28,many,TRBJ1-1,TRBD1,CASTNRGDTEAFF,TGTGCCAGCACCAACAGGGGTGACACTGAAGCTTTCTTT
TRBV5-6,NA,TRBJ2-7,TRBD1,CASSEGTGVYEQYF,TGTGCCAGCAGCGAGGGGACAGGGGTGTACGAGCAGTACTTC
TRBV5-5,NA,TRBJ2-2,NA,CASSGTEYNTGELFF,TGTGCCAGCAGCGGGACGGAGTACAACACCGGGGAGCTGTTTTTT
TRBV28,many,TRBJ1-5,NA,CASSHIAGDYSNQPQHF,TGTGCCAGCAGTCACATTGCCGGAGATTATAGCAATCAGCCCCAGCATTTT
TRBV7-2,NA,TRBJ1-2,NA,CASSLATAANYGYTF,TGTGCCAGCAGCTTAGCGACAGCAGCTAACTATGGCTACACCTTC
TRBV3-1,NA,TRBJ2-7,NA,CASSQINYEQYF,TGTGCCAGCAGCCAAATAAACTACGAGCAGTACTTC
TRBV12-3/TRBV12-4,NA,TRBJ1-3,TRBD1,CASNINRGQGAFFGNTIYF,TGTGCCAGCAACATAAACCGAGGGCAGGGGGCTTTCTTCGGAAACACCATATATTTT
TRBV5-6,few,TRBJ2-3,NA,CASSTFVGALGTDTQYF,TGTGCCAGCAGCACCTTTGTGGGGGCGCTTGGCACAGATACGCAGTATTTT
TRBV13,NA,TRBJ2-3,TRBD2,CASSLIRGNSGRSTDTQYF,TGTGCCAGCAGCTTAATTCGGGGAAATAGCGGGAGAAGCACAGATACGCAGTATTTT
TRBV7-8,many,TRBJ1-5,NA,CASSPRSGGQSNQPQHF,TGTGCCAGCAGTCCGCGCTCTGGGGGCCAGAGCAATCAGCCCCAGCATTTT
TRBV20-1,few,TRBJ2-7,TRBD2,CSARPLAGEQYF,TGCAGTGCTAGGCCCCTAGCGGGAGAGCAGTACTTC
TRBV7-9,many,TRBJ2-5,NA,CASSSPLKETQYF,TGTGCCAGCAGCTCCCCCTTGAAAGAGACCCAGTACTTC
TRBV5-1,NA,TRBJ2-5,TRBD2,CASSSRTSSGGLAQYF,TGCGCCAGCAGCTCGCGGACCTCTAGCGGGGGCCTAGCCCAGTACTTC
TRBV24-1,many,TRBJ2-7,NA,CATSDSRTDRSYEQYF,TGTGCCACCAGTGATTCCCGTACGGATCGCTCCTACGAGCAGTACTTC
TRBV28,many,TRBJ1-2,TRBD1,CASSATGTGDGYTF,TGTGCCAGCAGTGCAACCGGGACAGGGGACGGCTACACCTTC
TRBV6-1,many,TRBJ1-5,NA,CASSQDADGNQPQHF,TGTGCCAGCAGCCAAGATGCCGACGGCAATCAGCCCCAGCATTTT